This T cell receptor (beta chain) was sequenced during a study of beta chain features in type 1 diabetes. Study summary: There was similarity between patients and healthy donors in age, gender and cell yields.

Investigators reverse transcribed all isolated RNA, so they sequenced expressed TCRB transcripts. Produced via immunoSEQ multiplex PCR; TCRdb's table is partial and in-frame only. The data hold 20,000 to 25,000 clones, with around 65% observed a single time. Stem cell-like memory, regulatory, central memory and naive CD4+ cells were sorted via CD45RO/CCR7/CD25/CD127/CD95/CD27. As regards this clone: Its antigen is not known.

Notes on the study in general: Moderate yet significant TCRB CDR3 shortening was seen in Type 1 diabetes patients in all four CD4+ subsets.

Sequencing was performed on stem cell memory CD4+ T cells from blood. This clonotype was sampled from a woman in her forties with type 1 diabetes.

CDR3 nucleotide sequence: TGCGCCAGCAGCTTAACCCCCCCGGGACAGGGCGTCTCCGGGGAGCTGTTTTTT. Its protein is CASSLTPPGQGVSGELFF. V is TRBV5-1 and J is TRBJ2-2; TRBD1 agrees at 9 bases. Trimming at V came to 2 bases and at J to 6 bases, leaving 14 bases not matched to a gene. This CDR3 is built from 18 residues. CDR1 and CDR2 from the germline V gene are SGHRS and YFSETQ.